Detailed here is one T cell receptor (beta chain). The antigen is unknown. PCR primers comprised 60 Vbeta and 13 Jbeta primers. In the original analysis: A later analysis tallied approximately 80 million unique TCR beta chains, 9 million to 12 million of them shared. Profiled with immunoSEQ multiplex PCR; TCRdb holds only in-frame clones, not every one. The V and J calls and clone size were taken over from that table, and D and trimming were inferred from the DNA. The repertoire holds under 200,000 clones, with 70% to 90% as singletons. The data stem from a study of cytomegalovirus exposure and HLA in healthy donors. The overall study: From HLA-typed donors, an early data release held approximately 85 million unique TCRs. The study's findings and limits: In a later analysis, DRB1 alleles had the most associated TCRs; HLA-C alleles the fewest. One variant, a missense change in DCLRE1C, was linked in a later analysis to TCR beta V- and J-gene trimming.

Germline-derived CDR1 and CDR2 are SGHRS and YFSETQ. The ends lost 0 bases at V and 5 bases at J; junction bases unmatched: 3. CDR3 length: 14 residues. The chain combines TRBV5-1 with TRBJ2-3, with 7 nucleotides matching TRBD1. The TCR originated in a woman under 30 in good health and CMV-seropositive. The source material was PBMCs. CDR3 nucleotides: TGCGCCAGCAGCTTGGAGGGGGCCCAAGATACGCAGTATTTT. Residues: CASSLEGAQDTQYF.